The clone carrying this T cell receptor beta chain was detected a few times. The antigen remains undetermined. The data derive from a study of T-cell memory formation after mild COVID-19. UMIs and sample barcodes were carried by the TCR alpha and TCR beta cDNA libraries that 5'RACE produced using constant-segment primers. TCRdb passed the 5' RACE reads through MiXCR, listing each CDR3 protein once. Counted here are 200,000 to 250,000 distinct CDR3 sequences, over 9% occurring once; the ten biggest clones make up 3.5%. General study points: SARS-CoV-2 specificity of second-wave clones peaking day 37 was unconfirmed.

V was pared by 0 bases and J by 15 bases, with 19 bases between. The CDR3 runs 14 residues. Germline CDR1 reads SGHRS; CDR2 reads YFSETQ. Sequenced material: PBMCs or a T cell subset sorted from them (not recorded which). This clonotype was sampled from a man between 18 and 29 years old who had mild COVID-19 (a few samples of this study predate the infection). Cell type and time point are not known. The V and J genes are TRBV5-1 and TRBJ1-5; D is uncertain. The DNA for the CDR3 is TGCGCCAGCAGCTTGGGTCCCGTGAGTCGTGCGTGGCATTTT. It translates to CASSLGPVSRAWHF. The full variable domain, with the rest looked up from reference TRBV5-1 and TRBJ1-5, is KAGVTQTPRYLIKTRGQQVTLSCSPISGHRSVSWYQQTPGQGLQFLFEYFSETQRNKGNFPGRFSGRQFSNSRSEMNVSTLELGDSALYLCASSLGPVSRAWHFGDGTRLSIL.